This TCR beta chain was captured in a study of technical replicates of blood from several donors. The germline CDR1 and CDR2 sequences are MNHEY and SVGAGI. V was cut by 0 bases and J by 5 bases, with 10 bases left in between. This CDR3 is built from 15 residues. TCRdb's copy holds only in-frame clones and misses some; the assay was immunoSEQ multiplex PCR. Of about 100,000 clones in the sample, around 95% are singletons; the top ten hold over 0.2%. This clone has only one observation. Material: T cells isolated from PBMCs. This receptor was obtained from a human donor in good health. V is TRBV6-5 and J is TRBJ1-4; a weak D match, TRBD1 (5 bases). This CDR3 is CASSYSIQANEKLFF. The CDR3 nucleotides are TGTGCCAGCAGTTACTCGATACAGGCGAATGAAAAACTGTTTTTT.